This T cell receptor (beta chain) stems from a study of control samples from healthy donors and cancer patients. Profiled with immunoSEQ multiplex PCR; TCRdb holds only in-frame clones, not every one. This table holds about 99,000 clones, around 88% found once. Trimming cost V 0 bases and J 1 base, with 9 bases left between them. CDR1 and CDR2 (germline): MNHEY, SVGAGI. The CDR3 covers 15 residues. This sequence joins TRBV6-5 and TRBJ2-5; unclear D gene. The source material was PBMCs. The sequence was obtained from a man in his sixties with lung cancer. The CDR3 reads CASSYSSPSQETQYF. For the CDR3, the DNA is TGTGCCAGCAGTTACTCGTCCCCGAGCCAAGAGACCCAGTACTTC.